Listed below are T cell receptor beta chains from one sample, sequenced in a study of cytomegalovirus exposure and HLA in healthy donors. Profiling relied on immunoSEQ multiplex PCR, and the TCRdb table lists in-frame clones only, not all of them. The sample yields tens of thousands of clones, 70% seen once. The sample was PBMCs. The receptors were sampled from a woman between 50 and 59 years old in good health and CMV-seronegative. CDR3s include the opening cysteine and the closing phenylalanine or tryptophan. The D gene is left open where the match is weak. Size tells how often a clone was seen (once, few, many) or the class of an expanded clone, and some rows leave it out.

v_gene: TRBV6-1; abundance: -; len: 13; d_gene: -; j_gene: TRBJ2-1; CDR3nt: TGTGCCAGCAGTGAAGCGCTAAGGACAGAGCAGTTCTTC; CDR3aa: CASSEALRTEQFF
v_gene: TRBV29-1; abundance: -; len: 13; d_gene: TRBD1; j_gene: TRBJ1-1; CDR3nt: TGCAGCGTACAGGGGGCGCCGAACACTGAAGCTTTCTTT; CDR3aa: CSVQGAPNTEAFF
v_gene: TRBV19; abundance: -; len: 11; d_gene: -; j_gene: TRBJ2-5; CDR3nt: TGTGCCAGTAGTCTCCAAGAGACCCAGTACTTC; CDR3aa: CASSLQETQYF
v_gene: TRBV5-1; abundance: few; len: 15; d_gene: -; j_gene: TRBJ2-7; CDR3nt: TGCGCCAGCAGCAAATTAGTGGCAGGGGAAGGTGAGCAGTACTTC; CDR3aa: CASSKLVAGEGEQYF
v_gene: TRBV2; abundance: -; len: 15; d_gene: -; j_gene: TRBJ2-2; CDR3nt: TGTGCCAGCAGTGAAGCAGGGGATGGTATAGGGGAGCTGTTTTTT; CDR3aa: CASSEAGDGIGELFF
v_gene: TRBV7-2; abundance: -; len: 15; d_gene: -; j_gene: TRBJ1-1; CDR3nt: TGTGCCAGCAGCTCCGGAGCGATCAGAAACACTGAAGCTTTCTTT; CDR3aa: CASSSGAIRNTEAFF
v_gene: TRBV28; abundance: -; len: 14; d_gene: TRBD1; j_gene: TRBJ1-1; CDR3nt: TGTGCCAGCAGTTTACAGGGGGCGTACACTGAAGCTTTCTTT; CDR3aa: CASSLQGAYTEAFF
v_gene: TRBV5-1; abundance: -; len: 14; d_gene: -; j_gene: TRBJ1-3; CDR3nt: TGCGCCAGCAGCGACGGGAGCTCTGGAAACACCATATATTTT; CDR3aa: CASSDGSSGNTIYF
v_gene: TRBV5-1; abundance: -; len: 13; d_gene: TRBD1; j_gene: TRBJ2-7; CDR3nt: TGCGCCAGCAGGACAGGGGGCGGGAACGAGCAGTACTTC; CDR3aa: CASRTGGGNEQYF
v_gene: TRBV5-6; abundance: -; len: 15; d_gene: -; j_gene: TRBJ2-1; CDR3nt: TGTGCCAGCAGCTTACAGGGTGGAATTGGCGATGAGCAGTTCTTC; CDR3aa: CASSLQGGIGDEQFF
v_gene: TRBV6-4; abundance: -; len: 15; d_gene: TRBD2; j_gene: TRBJ2-3; CDR3nt: TGTGCCAGCAGCGTAGCGGGGGGCCAGGGAGATACGCAGTATTTT; CDR3aa: CASSVAGGQGDTQYF
v_gene: TRBV4-1; abundance: once; len: 16; d_gene: TRBD1; j_gene: TRBJ2-5; CDR3nt: TGCGCCAGCAGCCACGTCGGACAGGGAGCTCAAGAGACCCAGTACTTC; CDR3aa: CASSHVGQGAQETQYF
v_gene: TRBV6-1; abundance: few; len: 12; d_gene: -; j_gene: TRBJ1-1; CDR3nt: TGTGCCAGCCGCGGAGTGAACACTGAAGCTTTCTTT; CDR3aa: CASRGVNTEAFF
v_gene: TRBV15; abundance: -; len: 13; d_gene: -; j_gene: TRBJ1-5; CDR3nt: TGTGCCACCTCCGGAGTAAGCAATCAGCCCCAGCATTTT; CDR3aa: CATSGVSNQPQHF
v_gene: TRBV6-5; abundance: medium-sized; len: 15; d_gene: -; j_gene: TRBJ1-4; CDR3nt: TGTGCCAGCAGACTACACAGGGCAGCTAATGAAAAACTGTTTTTT; CDR3aa: CASRLHRAANEKLFF
v_gene: TRBV13; abundance: few; len: 13; d_gene: -; j_gene: TRBJ2-7; CDR3nt: TGTGCCAGCAGCCCCCCCGGTACTACCGAGCAGTACTTC; CDR3aa: CASSPPGTTEQYF
v_gene: TRBV29-1; abundance: few; len: 14; d_gene: TRBD2; j_gene: TRBJ2-3; CDR3nt: TGCAGCGTTGCCCCAGCGGGAGGCACAGATACGCAGTATTTT; CDR3aa: CSVAPAGGTDTQYF
v_gene: TRBV15; abundance: -; len: 15; d_gene: -; j_gene: TRBJ1-2; CDR3nt: TGTGCCACCAAACCAGCGCCCTCGGGTAGTTATGGCTACACCTTC; CDR3aa: CATKPAPSGSYGYTF
v_gene: TRBV18; abundance: -; len: 14; d_gene: -; j_gene: TRBJ1-2; CDR3nt: TGTGCCAGCTCACTTGAGAAGGGGCCCTATGGCTACACCTTC; CDR3aa: CASSLEKGPYGYTF
v_gene: TRBV5-4; abundance: -; len: 12; d_gene: TRBD2; j_gene: TRBJ2-1; CDR3nt: TGTGCCTTTAGCGGGGGCCCCAATGAGCAGTTCTTC; CDR3aa: CAFSGGPNEQFF
v_gene: TRBV5-1; abundance: few; len: 15; d_gene: -; j_gene: TRBJ2-6; CDR3nt: TGCGCCAGCAGTAGTGGGGGGTCTGGGGCCAACGTCCTGACTTTC; CDR3aa: CASSSGGSGANVLTF
v_gene: TRBV6-5; abundance: -; len: 15; d_gene: -; j_gene: TRBJ2-5; CDR3nt: TGTGCCAGCATAGGGAGTTCACTCGCCGTGGGGACCCAGTACTTC; CDR3aa: CASIGSSLAVGTQYF
v_gene: TRBV11-2; abundance: -; len: 15; d_gene: TRBD2; j_gene: TRBJ2-7; CDR3nt: TGTGCCAGCAGCTATACGGGACTAGCTTCCTACGAGCAGTACTTC; CDR3aa: CASSYTGLASYEQYF
v_gene: TRBV27; abundance: -; len: 14; d_gene: -; j_gene: TRBJ2-6; CDR3nt: TGTGCCAGCAGTACCTACTCTGGGGCCAACGTCCTGACTTTC; CDR3aa: CASSTYSGANVLTF
v_gene: TRBV7-2; abundance: -; len: 13; d_gene: -; j_gene: TRBJ1-2; CDR3nt: TGTGCCAGCAGAAAAACAGGATCCAATGGCTACACCTTC; CDR3aa: CASRKTGSNGYTF
v_gene: TRBV6-5; abundance: -; len: 10; d_gene: -; j_gene: TRBJ1-1; CDR3nt: TGTGCCAGCTTCAGGGAAGAAGCTTTCTTT; CDR3aa: CASFREEAFF
v_gene: TRBV5-1; abundance: -; len: 13; d_gene: -; j_gene: TRBJ2-7; CDR3nt: TGCGCCAGCAGCCTGAGGCAAGCCTACGAGCAGTACTTC; CDR3aa: CASSLRQAYEQYF
v_gene: TRBV28; abundance: -; len: 11; d_gene: -; j_gene: TRBJ1-5; CDR3nt: TGTGCCAGCAGCCAGGAAACGCCCCAGCATTTT; CDR3aa: CASSQETPQHF
v_gene: TRBV6-5; abundance: -; len: 14; d_gene: -; j_gene: TRBJ1-1; CDR3nt: TGTGCCAGCAGTTACAGAGAGGCGAACACTGAAGCTTTCTTT; CDR3aa: CASSYREANTEAFF
v_gene: TRBV27; abundance: -; len: 14; d_gene: -; j_gene: TRBJ1-5; CDR3nt: TGTGCCAGCAGCAAGGCGGGAGGCAATCAGCCCCAGCATTTT; CDR3aa: CASSKAGGNQPQHF
v_gene: TRBV25-1; abundance: -; len: 15; d_gene: -; j_gene: TRBJ2-1; CDR3nt: TGTGCCAGCAGTGATAGAGGAGTTACTAACAATGAGCAGTTCTTC; CDR3aa: CASSDRGVTNNEQFF
v_gene: TRBV2; abundance: -; len: 15; d_gene: -; j_gene: TRBJ1-1; CDR3nt: TGTGCCAGCAGTATCCTGGGGAGTCAGAACACTGAAGCTTTCTTT; CDR3aa: CASSILGSQNTEAFF
v_gene: TRBV28; abundance: -; len: 12; d_gene: -; j_gene: TRBJ1-2; CDR3nt: TGTGCCAGCAGACTAACAGGGTCCGGAGACACCTTC; CDR3aa: CASRLTGSGDTF
v_gene: TRBV29-1; abundance: -; len: 13; d_gene: -; j_gene: TRBJ2-5; CDR3nt: TGCAGCGTCTCAACGGTGTACCAAGAGACCCAGTACTTC; CDR3aa: CSVSTVYQETQYF
v_gene: TRBV19; abundance: few; len: 15; d_gene: -; j_gene: TRBJ1-4; CDR3nt: TGTGCCAGTAGTATTCGTCAGGGAACTAATGAAAAACTGTTTTTT; CDR3aa: CASSIRQGTNEKLFF
v_gene: TRBV5-6; abundance: few; len: 16; d_gene: -; j_gene: TRBJ1-6; CDR3nt: TGTGCCAGCAGCCCAGCGGGCGGTATCTATAATTCACCCCTCCACTTT; CDR3aa: CASSPAGGIYNSPLHF
v_gene: TRBV10-3; abundance: -; len: 13; d_gene: -; j_gene: TRBJ2-6; CDR3nt: TGTGCCATCAGCGGCTCTGGGGCCAACGTCCTGACTTTC; CDR3aa: CAISGSGANVLTF
v_gene: TRBV9; abundance: -; len: 14; d_gene: -; j_gene: TRBJ1-5; CDR3nt: TGTGCCAGCAGCGTAGGACAGCAGGGTCAGCCCCAGCATTTT; CDR3aa: CASSVGQQGQPQHF
v_gene: TRBV6-1; abundance: -; len: 9; d_gene: -; j_gene: TRBJ1-1; CDR3nt: TGTGCCAGCAGCGCCTTCGGTTTCTTT; CDR3aa: CASSAFGFF
v_gene: TRBV5-1; abundance: -; len: 16; d_gene: -; j_gene: TRBJ2-6; CDR3nt: TGCGCCAGCAGGGACAGTTCCTTCTCTGGGGCCAACGTCCTGACTTTC; CDR3aa: CASRDSSFSGANVLTF
v_gene: TRBV4-1; abundance: -; len: 14; d_gene: -; j_gene: TRBJ1-2; CDR3nt: TGCGCCAGCAGCCAAGATCCGGGGTCTGATGGCTACACCTTC; CDR3aa: CASSQDPGSDGYTF
v_gene: TRBV29-1; abundance: -; len: 13; d_gene: TRBD1; j_gene: TRBJ2-7; CDR3nt: TGCAGCGCTTCTACAGGGGTTCCCTACGAGCAGTACTTC; CDR3aa: CSASTGVPYEQYF
v_gene: TRBV5-1; abundance: -; len: 15; d_gene: TRBD2; j_gene: TRBJ2-5; CDR3nt: TGCGCCAGCAGCTTTGGCGGGGGGCCCTGGGAGACCCAGTACTTC; CDR3aa: CASSFGGGPWETQYF
v_gene: TRBV18; abundance: -; len: 16; d_gene: -; j_gene: TRBJ1-3; CDR3nt: TGTGCCAGCTCACCGTGGGGCCAAGACTCTGGAAACACCATGTATTTT; CDR3aa: CASSPWGQDSGNTMYF
v_gene: TRBV19; abundance: few; len: 12; d_gene: -; j_gene: TRBJ1-5; CDR3nt: TGTGCCAGTAGACAGGGCAATCAGCCCCAGCATTTT; CDR3aa: CASRQGNQPQHF
v_gene: TRBV5-6; abundance: -; len: 18; d_gene: -; j_gene: TRBJ1-5; CDR3nt: TGTGCCAGCAGCTTATTGGGGGCCGGGCCATATAGCAATCAGCCCCAGCATTTT; CDR3aa: CASSLLGAGPYSNQPQHF
v_gene: TRBV2; abundance: -; len: 12; d_gene: -; j_gene: TRBJ1-2; CDR3nt: TGTGCCAGCAGTGAATCGTACTATGGCTACACCTTC; CDR3aa: CASSESYYGYTF
v_gene: TRBV6-4; abundance: -; len: 14; d_gene: -; j_gene: TRBJ2-3; CDR3nt: TGTGCCAGCAGCGAAAGCGAAGGCGCAGATACGCAGTATTTT; CDR3aa: CASSESEGADTQYF
v_gene: TRBV5-1; abundance: -; len: 12; d_gene: -; j_gene: TRBJ2-7; CDR3nt: TGCGCCAGCAGCCCCTCCTGGGCTGAGCAGTACTTC; CDR3aa: CASSPSWAEQYF
v_gene: TRBV7-6; abundance: -; len: 12; d_gene: -; j_gene: TRBJ1-2; CDR3nt: TGTGCCAGCAGCCCCGAGGCTATAGGCTACACCTTC; CDR3aa: CASSPEAIGYTF
v_gene: TRBV9; abundance: -; len: 15; d_gene: -; j_gene: TRBJ1-4; CDR3nt: TGTGCCAGCAGCGTAGCGCCAGGGGCTAATGAAAAACTGTTTTTT; CDR3aa: CASSVAPGANEKLFF
v_gene: TRBV5-1; abundance: -; len: 14; d_gene: -; j_gene: TRBJ1-3; CDR3nt: TGCGCCAGCAGCTTGGCGGGGGAAGGAAACACCATATATTTT; CDR3aa: CASSLAGEGNTIYF
v_gene: TRBV4-1; abundance: -; len: 12; d_gene: -; j_gene: TRBJ1-6; CDR3nt: TGCGCCAGCAGCCAAGCCTCGAGTCCCCTCCACTTT; CDR3aa: CASSQASSPLHF
v_gene: TRBV7-2; abundance: -; len: 15; d_gene: -; j_gene: TRBJ2-7; CDR3nt: TGTGCCAGCAGCTCTTCGCGGGGTTTCTCCTACGAGCAGTACTTC; CDR3aa: CASSSSRGFSYEQYF
v_gene: TRBV19; abundance: -; len: 16; d_gene: TRBD2; j_gene: TRBJ2-1; CDR3nt: TGTGCCAGTAAGGGGGCGGGAGGGCCCTCCTACAATGAGCAGTTCTTC; CDR3aa: CASKGAGGPSYNEQFF